The following is a T cell receptor (beta chain) sequence with its context. The CDR3 runs 13 residues. V was pared by 8 bases and J by 4 bases, with 6 bases of the junction left unmatched. Germline V gene sequence: CDR1 MDHEN, CDR2 SYDVKM. The sample comes from a study of blood T cell repertoires in COVID-19. Whole-study context: COVID-19 samples collected from the United States, Italy and Spain covered acute and convalescent phases.

Only in-frame clones appear in the TCRdb table, and some are missing; sequencing was by immunoSEQ multiplex PCR. The data hold about 300,000 clones, with more than 75% observed a single time. In terms of age and location, participants ranged from roughly 18 to 100 years and lived in roughly 22 US areas. Material for sequencing was PBMCs or T cells enriched from blood (not recorded which). The source is a man younger than 40 who had recovered from COVID-19. The chain is built from TRBV28 and TRBJ1-2, with TRBD1 identical over 8 bases. Here the CDR3 DNA reads TGTGCCAGCGGACAGGGTGTTGTCTATGGCTACACCTTC. It translates to CASGQGVVYGYTF.